The next 17 T cell receptor beta chains were all read from a single sample in a study of cytomegalovirus exposure and HLA in healthy donors. Assay used: immunoSEQ multiplex PCR; TCRdb lists only in-frame clones, some missing. The sample includes about 170,000 clones, under 90% of them seen just once. What was sequenced was PBMCs. The source of these receptors is a man aged 18 to 30 in good health and CMV-seropositive.

V usage is TRBV5-6 and J usage is TRBJ2-1; a possible D gene is TRBD1 (5 bases). CDR3 length: 12 residues. V gave up 4 bases and J gave up 10 bases, with 12 bases separating them. Germline V gene sequence: CDR1 SGHDT, CDR2 YYEEEE. CDR3 loop: CASSKDDREQFF. CDR3 in DNA: TGTGCCAGCAGCAAAGACGACAGAGAGCAGTTCTTC. Full variable domain (missing parts from reference TRBV5-6 and TRBJ2-1): DAGVTQSPTHLIKTRGQQVTLRCSPKSGHDTVSWYQQALGQGPQFIFQYYEEEERQRGNFPDRFSGHQFPNYSSELNVNALLLGDSALYLCASSKDDREQFFGPGTRLTVL.

This clone came up a few times. DNA for the CDR3: TGTGCCAGCAGCGTGGGGAGCTCCTACGAGCAGTACTTC. As protein: CASSVGSSYEQYF. The rearrangement uses TRBV9 and TRBJ2-7, with D possibly matching TRBD2 (5 bases). In germline, CDR1 is SGDLS, CDR2 YYNGEE. This CDR3 has 13 residues. Trimming pared 2 bases from V and 0 bases from J, leaving 6 bases between. Based on the CDR3 plus reference TRBV9 and TRBJ2-7, the full variable domain is DSGVTQTPKHLITATGQRVTLRCSPRSGDLSVYWYQQSLDQGLQFLIQYYNGEERAKGNILERFSAQQFPDLHSELNLSSLELGDSALYFCASSVGSSYEQYFGPGTRLTVT.

The rearrangement links TRBV29-1 to TRBJ2-5; D is possibly TRBD1 (6 bases). V lost 5 bases, J lost 4 bases, and 17 bases lay in between. Germline V gene sequence: CDR1 SQVTM, CDR2 ANQGSEA. The CDR3 contains 14 residues. CDR3 DNA sequence: TGCAGCGTTCCGGCAATTTCAGGGGTAGAGACCCAGTACTTC. Encoded protein: CSVPAISGVETQYF.

This chain connects TRBV4-1 to TRBJ2-7; 11 nucleotides align to TRBD1. CDR3 length: 16 residues. Germline CDR1 reads MGHRA; CDR2 reads YSYEKL. V shed 4 bases, J shed 7 bases, and the junction held 12 bases outside the gene matches. The CDR3 nucleotides read TGCGCCAGCAGCCTCCTACCCGGACAGGGGGCAAGGGAGCAGTACTTC. As protein: CASSLLPGQGAREQYF.

The DNA of the CDR3 is TGTGCCAGCAGTTACATATTGAGGTCCACCGGGGAGCTGTTTTTT. This codes for CASSYILRSTGELFF. The V gene is TRBV6-5, the J gene TRBJ2-2; no definite D call. The CDR3 spans 15 residues. V lost 2 bases and J lost 4, with 11 bases in between. The germline V gene encodes CDR1 MNHEY and CDR2 SVGAGI.

There are a few counts of this clone. Different DNA sequences within this sample yield the same CDR3. The gene calls are TRBV27 and TRBJ2-7, with 9 bases fitting TRBD1. CDR1 and CDR2 from the germline V gene are MNHEY and SMNVEV (reference sequence). The CDR3 loop spans 14 amino acids. The V segment lost 3 bases and the J segment 1 base; nucleotides outside the gene matches: 1. The CDR3 spells CASSLGQGSYEQYF. The CDR3 region has the DNA TGTGCCAGCAGTTTGGGACAGGGATCCTACGAGCAGTACTTC.

This clone was seen a few times. The chain links TRBV23-1 to TRBJ1-1; D gene unclear. TRBV23-1 is given ORF status, its function remaining uncertain. The CDR3 spans 17 residues. The V and J ends lost 0 bases and 2 bases respectively, with 16 bases between them. The CDR3 DNA reads TGCGCCAGCAGTCAATCTCACCGCCTGACAAGCAACACTGAAGCTTTCTTT. Its translation: CASSQSHRLTSNTEAFF.

The chain joins TRBV5-1 to TRBJ1-3, with a tentative D call TRBD1 (6 bases). Trimming cost V 4 bases and J 0 bases, with 11 bases left between them. The CDR3 totals 15 residues. CDR1 is SGHRS and CDR2 is YFSETQ in the germline V gene. The CDR3 nucleotides read TGCGCCAGCAGCCAGGAGACAGGCTCTGGAAACACCATATATTTT. It is translated as CASSQETGSGNTIYF.

The V gene is TRBV19, the J gene TRBJ2-1; TRBD1 aligns across 8 bases. This CDR3 has 13 amino acids. CDR1 is LNHDA and CDR2 is SQIVND in the germline V gene (reference sequence). The J segment lost 6 bases and the V segment lost 5 bases, leaving 3 bases of the junction unmatched. In nucleotides, the CDR3 is TGTGCCAGTAGTGACAGGGGTCGCAATGAGCAGTTCTTC. Residues: CASSDRGRNEQFF.

A word on this clone: Other DNA sequences in this specimen translate into the identical CDR3. This chain joins TRBV5-1 and TRBJ1-1, with D perhaps TRBD1 (6 bases). Germline V gene lookup returns CDR1 SGHRS and CDR2 YFSETQ. The V end was cut by 4 bases, the J end by 0 bases, with 10 bases between. CDR3 size: 14 residues. The CDR3 loop reads CASSPQGMNTEAFF. The CDR3 bases are TGCGCCAGCAGCCCTCAGGGGATGAACACTGAAGCTTTCTTT.

The chain is built from TRBV5-8 and TRBJ2-1, with 9 bases that match TRBD2. Germline CDR1 reads SGHTS; CDR2 reads YDEGEE. V lost 1 base to trimming and J lost 7 bases; unmatched junction nucleotides: 18. The CDR3 consists of 19 residues. CDR3 DNA: TGTGCCAGCAGCTTGCTTCACGTTAGCGGGAGCACAGGGCGAAATGAGCAGTTCTTC. Amino acids: CASSLLHVSGSTGRNEQFF.

To note about this clone: This same CDR3 is encoded by further DNA sequences in the sample. The chain recombines TRBV28 with TRBJ2-7; 9 bases agree with TRBD1. The CDR3 has 13 residues. Per the germline V gene, CDR1 is MDHEN and CDR2 is SYDVKM. Unmatched junction bases numbered 2, after V lost 4 bases and J lost 4 bases. Here the CDR3 reads CASSSGQGYEQYF. CDR3 in DNA: TGTGCCAGCAGTTCAGGACAGGGGTACGAGCAGTACTTC.

This clone is a singleton in its sample. The V call is TRBV29-1, the J call TRBJ2-2; 7 nucleotides line up with TRBD1. The germline gives CDR1 SQVTM, CDR2 ANQGSEA. Unmatched junction bases numbered 5, after V lost 7 bases and J lost 0 bases. This CDR3 has 14 residues. The CDR3 DNA follows: TGCAGCGCTCCGGACAGGTCGAACACCGGGGAGCTGTTTTTT. Its protein is CSAPDRSNTGELFF.

This rearrangement joins TRBV6-1 to TRBJ2-1, with TRBD2 as a possible D gene (5 bases). This CDR3 region has 15 residues. The V and J ends lost 5 bases and 3 bases respectively, with 14 bases between them. Germline CDR1 and CDR2: MNHNS and SASEGT. The CDR3 here is CASSIMRVGYNEQFF. The CDR3 nucleotides are TGTGCCAGCAGTATAATGAGGGTAGGCTACAATGAGCAGTTCTTC.

This clone was seen only once. The chain links TRBV6-6 to TRBJ2-1; 10 bases are shared with TRBD1. V shed 2 bases and J 7 bases; nucleotides not matched to a gene: 5. The germline gives CDR1 MNHNY, CDR2 SVGAGI (reference sequence). The CDR3 length is 15 residues. CDR3 loop: CASSYAGTGENEQFF. The CDR3 DNA is TGTGCCAGCAGTTACGCTGGGACAGGGGAGAATGAGCAGTTCTTC.

This chain links TRBV28 with TRBJ1-1; no clear D. Per the germline V gene, CDR1 is MDHEN and CDR2 is SYDVKM. CDR3 size: 14 residues. V lost 6 bases and J 0 bases, leaving 11 bases between the germline ends. CDR3 sequence: CASSPTRMNTEAFF. DNA of the CDR3: TGTGCCAGCAGCCCGACACGGATGAACACTGAAGCTTTCTTT.

The chain joins TRBV28 to TRBJ1-5; TRBD1 aligns across 9 bases. The CDR3 runs 19 residues. Germline values: CDR1 MDHEN, CDR2 SYDVKM. Trimming cost V 6 bases and J 2 bases; bases outside gene matches: 17. The CDR3 sequence: CASREDRGDRLWGNQPQHF. The DNA of the CDR3 is TGTGCCAGCAGGGAAGACAGGGGGGACCGACTGTGGGGCAATCAGCCCCAGCATTTT.